These T cell receptor beta chains were read from a single sample in a study of cytomegalovirus exposure and HLA in healthy donors. Sequencing used immunoSEQ multiplex PCR; TCRdb keeps in-frame clones, though not all of them. Its clone listing holds about 88,000 clones. The sequenced sample was PBMCs. These receptors were obtained from a girl aged 5-17 years in good health and CMV-seropositive. The CDR3 runs from the conserved cysteine through the conserved F or W. The order of the fields is J gene, V gene, CDR3 protein.

j_gene: TRBJ2-5
v_gene: TRBV27
CDR3aa: CASSLWAGGFETQYF

j_gene: TRBJ2-7
v_gene: TRBV4-1
CDR3aa: CASSQEGGVDEQYF

j_gene: TRBJ2-7
v_gene: TRBV6-5
CDR3aa: CASSRPGQGGYEQYF

j_gene: TRBJ1-5
v_gene: TRBV5-6
CDR3aa: CASSLLGGQPQHF

j_gene: TRBJ2-7
v_gene: TRBV7-9
CDR3aa: CASSGRTGQGSSEQYF

j_gene: TRBJ2-3
v_gene: TRBV7-6
CDR3aa: CASSLGTGTDTQYF

j_gene: TRBJ1-6
v_gene: TRBV28
CDR3aa: CASSLFRNSPLHF

j_gene: TRBJ1-2
v_gene: TRBV9
CDR3aa: CASSAILTYGYTF

j_gene: TRBJ1-6
v_gene: TRBV28
CDR3aa: CASSFGGISLWGVNSPLHF

j_gene: TRBJ2-1
v_gene: TRBV4-3
CDR3aa: CASSQVWGKDNEQFF

j_gene: TRBJ1-2
v_gene: TRBV9
CDR3aa: CASSVGTIINYGYTF

j_gene: TRBJ1-5
v_gene: TRBV19
CDR3aa: CASSQWSEDQPQHF

j_gene: TRBJ1-5
v_gene: TRBV25-1
CDR3aa: CASSGGTGGPNQPQHF

j_gene: TRBJ1-4
v_gene: TRBV5-1
CDR3aa: CASSPQRGTEKLFF

j_gene: TRBJ2-2
v_gene: TRBV15
CDR3aa: CATSSLNTGELFF

j_gene: TRBJ2-5
v_gene: TRBV5-6
CDR3aa: CASSLRGVQETQYF

j_gene: TRBJ2-2
v_gene: TRBV4-3
CDR3aa: CASSQELGWGYNTGELFF

j_gene: TRBJ2-3
v_gene: TRBV2
CDR3aa: CASSDETGWGTDTQYF

j_gene: TRBJ1-2
v_gene: TRBV7-9
CDR3aa: CASSLIGLEDDYGYTF

j_gene: TRBJ2-7
v_gene: TRBV19
CDR3aa: CATGGTGNSYEQYF

j_gene: TRBJ1-5
v_gene: TRBV5-1
CDR3aa: CASSLDPGLNQPQHF

j_gene: TRBJ1-2
v_gene: TRBV19
CDR3aa: CASSRDRDYGYTF

j_gene: TRBJ2-3
v_gene: TRBV5-1
CDR3aa: CASSLLISQGTRFDTQYF

j_gene: TRBJ1-1
v_gene: TRBV4-3
CDR3aa: CASSQDRASNTEAFF

j_gene: TRBJ2-6
v_gene: TRBV6-4
CDR3aa: CASRTGVVPGANVLTF

j_gene: TRBJ2-2
v_gene: TRBV5-1
CDR3aa: CASSFMYSVTENTGELFF

j_gene: TRBJ1-6
v_gene: TRBV4-3
CDR3aa: CASSQTFDRVDSPLHF

j_gene: TRBJ1-1
v_gene: TRBV5-1
CDR3aa: CASSVGTGGKNTEAFF

j_gene: TRBJ1-4
v_gene: TRBV11-1
CDR3aa: CASSLQGSGEKLFF

j_gene: TRBJ2-3
v_gene: TRBV30
CDR3aa: CAWSPGLAGGQGTDTQYF

j_gene: TRBJ2-1
v_gene: TRBV29-1
CDR3aa: CSFLYNEQFF

j_gene: TRBJ1-2
v_gene: TRBV9
CDR3aa: CASNAGDRGYGYTF

j_gene: TRBJ1-6
v_gene: TRBV4-3
CDR3aa: CASSQEPRGFYNSPLHF

j_gene: TRBJ2-5
v_gene: TRBV4-1
CDR3aa: CASSQESGGGLETQYF

j_gene: TRBJ1-1
v_gene: TRBV6-5
CDR3aa: CASSMGQGPEAFF

j_gene: TRBJ2-6
v_gene: TRBV19
CDR3aa: CASRVQGTGANVLTF

j_gene: TRBJ1-2
v_gene: TRBV30
CDR3aa: CYSWGYTF

j_gene: TRBJ2-3
v_gene: TRBV9
CDR3aa: CASSLQVDTQYF

j_gene: TRBJ2-7
v_gene: TRBV7-2
CDR3aa: CASSLTPRGYEQYF

j_gene: TRBJ1-1
v_gene: TRBV19
CDR3aa: CASKPGHNMNTEAFF

j_gene: TRBJ1-5
v_gene: TRBV2
CDR3aa: CASSPGQGGVQPQHF

j_gene: TRBJ1-6
v_gene: TRBV18
CDR3aa: CASSSDRPSPLHF

j_gene: TRBJ1-4
v_gene: TRBV2
CDR3aa: CASSWTGDVEKLFF

j_gene: TRBJ1-6
v_gene: TRBV6-5
CDR3aa: CASSYDRPYNSPLHF

j_gene: TRBJ1-2
v_gene: TRBV9
CDR3aa: CASSVETGGDYGYTF

j_gene: TRBJ2-5
v_gene: TRBV9
CDR3aa: CASSPPSAGAQETQYF

j_gene: TRBJ2-7
v_gene: TRBV4-3
CDR3aa: CASSQSEGYEQYF

j_gene: TRBJ2-1
v_gene: TRBV25-1
CDR3aa: CASSEFGDRGNNEQFF

j_gene: TRBJ1-1
v_gene: TRBV28
CDR3aa: CASSPLVANTEAFF

j_gene: TRBJ1-2
v_gene: TRBV4-3
CDR3aa: CASSQSYRDYGYTF

j_gene: TRBJ2-7
v_gene: TRBV4-1
CDR3aa: CASSLTGGDSYEQYF

j_gene: TRBJ1-1
v_gene: TRBV6-5
CDR3aa: CASSRGHEAFF

j_gene: TRBJ2-7
v_gene: TRBV7-2
CDR3aa: CASSLDQGPRSYEQYF

j_gene: TRBJ1-6
v_gene: TRBV28
CDR3aa: CASSLARGSSPLHF

j_gene: TRBJ1-1
v_gene: TRBV6-5
CDR3aa: CASRRQGNTEAFF

j_gene: TRBJ1-5
v_gene: TRBV25-1
CDR3aa: CASSERGSNQPQHF

j_gene: TRBJ2-7
v_gene: TRBV13
CDR3aa: CASSFGWRGGEQYF

j_gene: TRBJ2-3
v_gene: TRBV7-2
CDR3aa: CASRIPRQLTDTQYF

j_gene: TRBJ1-4
v_gene: TRBV4-3
CDR3aa: CASSQTTQSHYLLTNEKLFF